A selection of T cell receptor beta chains follows, all from one sample in a study of T-cell memory formation after mild COVID-19. MiXCR was run by TCRdb on the 5' RACE reads, yielding one entry per CDR3 protein. Of 190,000 or so distinct CDR3 sequences in the sample, about 20% were seen once. The sequencing input was PBMCs or a T cell subset sorted from them (not recorded which). Receptors originate from an adult woman who had mild COVID-19 (a few samples of this study predate the infection). Cell type and time point are not known. The CDR3 runs from the conserved cysteine through the conserved F or W.

TRBJ2-1,TRBV9,CASSAQGTSGSDEQFF
TRBJ1-2,TRBV27,CASSLPGWVGYTF
TRBJ2-1,TRBV12-3/TRBV12-4,CASSHPEIRYNEQFF
TRBJ2-5,TRBV7-9,CASSLVLGPEETQYF
TRBJ1-5,TRBV6-5,CASRDRDNQPQHF
TRBJ1-1,TRBV9,CASSVAGVPNTEAFF
TRBJ1-1,TRBV12-3/TRBV12-4,CASRAELENTEAFF
TRBJ2-3,TRBV13,CASSRQGLGADTQYF
TRBJ1-2,TRBV6-5,CASSYSMIDTNYGYTF
TRBJ2-2,TRBV24-1,CATSVRSPSNTGELFF
TRBJ1-2,TRBV20-1,CSARLVDYLYGYTF
TRBJ2-7,TRBV29-1,CSALKGPYEQYF
TRBJ1-2,TRBV3-1,CASSQDTSGFYGYTF
TRBJ1-1,TRBV9,CASSVDGSITEAFF
TRBJ1-2,TRBV24-1,CATSDLREDGYTF